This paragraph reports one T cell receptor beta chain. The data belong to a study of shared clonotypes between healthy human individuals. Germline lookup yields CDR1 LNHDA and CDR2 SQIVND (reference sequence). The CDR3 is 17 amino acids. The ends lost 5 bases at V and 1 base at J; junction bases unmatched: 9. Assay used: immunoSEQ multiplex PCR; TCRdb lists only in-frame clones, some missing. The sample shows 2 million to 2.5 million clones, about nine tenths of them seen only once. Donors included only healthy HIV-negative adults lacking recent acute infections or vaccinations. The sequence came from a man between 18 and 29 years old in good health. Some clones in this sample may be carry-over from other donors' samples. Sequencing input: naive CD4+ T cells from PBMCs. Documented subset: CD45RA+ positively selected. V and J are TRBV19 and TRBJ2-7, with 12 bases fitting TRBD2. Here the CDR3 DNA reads TGTGCCAGTAGTCCCCAGCGACTAGCGGGAGCTTCCTACGAGCAGTACTTC. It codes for CASSPQRLAGASYEQYF.